This entry concerns a single TCR beta chain. The antigen is undetermined. Germline V gene data show CDR1 as GTSNPN and CDR2 as SVGIG (reference sequence). There are 14 residues in the CDR3. V trimming: 5 bases; J trimming: 0 bases; junction bases outside the gene matches: 5. 60 Vbeta and 13 Jbeta primers were used in PCR. TCRdb keeps only in-frame clones here, not all; method: immunoSEQ multiplex PCR. This table has 150,000 to 200,000 clones, roughly 84% appearing once. The data were obtained in a study of cytomegalovirus exposure and HLA in healthy donors. General study findings and limits: As a later analysis revealed, most CMV-associated TCR beta chains appeared HLA-restricted. A likely sequencing artifact accounted for one observed cluster of highly shared sequence variants. According to a later analysis, donors in an Asian-associated ancestry cluster reportedly had fewer N-insertions than the 666-donor mean. About 87% or about 30% of the time was how often most TCR beta V segments were productive, according to an earlier analysis.

The clonotype comes from a boy between 10 and 17 years old in good health and CMV-seronegative. The chain recombines TRBV30 with TRBJ1-1, with TRBD1 identical over 8 bases. The sample was PBMCs. CDR3 sequence (DNA): TGTGCCTGGGTCCGGGACAGGATGAACACTGAAGCTTTCTTT. Protein: CAWVRDRMNTEAFF. Drawing the rest from reference TRBV30 and TRBJ1-1, the complete variable domain is SQTIHQWPATLVQPVGSPLSLECTVEGTSNPNLYWYRQAAGRGLQLLFYSVGIGQISSEVPQNLSASRPQDRQFILSSKKLLLSDSGFYLCAWVRDRMNTEAFFGQGTRLTVV.